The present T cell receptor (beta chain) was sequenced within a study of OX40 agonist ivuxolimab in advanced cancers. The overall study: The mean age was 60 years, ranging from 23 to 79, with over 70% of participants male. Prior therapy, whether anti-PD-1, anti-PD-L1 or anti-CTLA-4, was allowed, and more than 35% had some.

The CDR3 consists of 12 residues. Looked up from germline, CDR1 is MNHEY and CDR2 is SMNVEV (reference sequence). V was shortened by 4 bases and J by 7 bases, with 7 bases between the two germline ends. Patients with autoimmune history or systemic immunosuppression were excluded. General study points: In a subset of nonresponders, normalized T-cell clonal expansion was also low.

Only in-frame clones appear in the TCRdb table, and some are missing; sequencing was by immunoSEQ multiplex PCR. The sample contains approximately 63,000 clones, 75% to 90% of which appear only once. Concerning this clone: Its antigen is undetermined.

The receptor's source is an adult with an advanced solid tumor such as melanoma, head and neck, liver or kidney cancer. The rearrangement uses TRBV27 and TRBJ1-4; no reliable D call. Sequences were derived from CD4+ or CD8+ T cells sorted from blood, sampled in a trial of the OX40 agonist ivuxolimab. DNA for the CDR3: TGTGCCAGCAGTTCGGTGGGTGAAAAACTGTTTTTT. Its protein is CASSSVGEKLFF.